This T cell receptor beta chain was sequenced for a study of shared clonotypes between healthy human individuals. CDR3 size: 16 residues. Germline loops: CDR1 SNHLY, CDR2 FYNNEI. V shed 0 bases, J shed 7 bases, and the junction held 9 bases outside the gene matches. The donor population consisted of healthy HIV-negative adults with no recent acute infections or vaccinations. This clone was seen a few times. The authors distributed each subset's genomic DNA evenly over several immunoSEQ plates. Sequencing was performed with immunoSEQ multiplex PCR; in TCRdb, only in-frame clones are kept and a portion is missing. The sample lists some 680,000 clones; around 73% were seen once.

The sample comprised memory CD4+ T cells sorted from blood. Indicated subset: CD45RA-negative fraction. The gene calls are TRBV2 and TRBJ1-5; 7 nucleotides match TRBD1. The clonotype originates from a woman between 25 and 40 years old in good health. The CDR3 DNA reads as TGTGCCAGCAGTGAAGCGCTTCCCAGGGGACAGCAGCCCCAGCATTTT. It encodes CASSEALPRGQQPQHF. The full variable domain, with the rest looked up from reference TRBV2 and TRBJ1-5, is EPEVTQTPSHQVTQMGQEVILRCVPISNHLYFYWYRQILGQKVEFLVSFYNNEISEKSEIFDDQFSVERPDGSNFTLKIRSTKLEDSAMYFCASSEALPRGQQPQHFGDGTRLSIL.